The 22 T cell receptor beta chains below all came from one sample that was sequenced in a study of shared clonotypes between healthy human individuals. TCRdb's table, derived via immunoSEQ multiplex PCR, lists solely in-frame clones and lacks some. There are roughly 2.2 million clones in the sample; approximately 95% occur only once, and approximately 0.4% lies in the top ten. The sequencing sample was made of naive CD4+ T cells from PBMCs. Subset indicated: CD45RA+ positively selected. The receptors originated from a man younger than 35 in good health. Some clones in this sample may be carry-over from other donors' samples.

This chain's CDR3 is CASSMGLAGGRQNTGELFF. CDR3 DNA sequence: TGTGCCAGCTCTATGGGACTAGCGGGAGGAAGACAGAACACCGGGGAGCTGTTTTTT. J is TRBJ2-2 and V is TRBV9; 15 bases align to TRBD2. The germline V gene has CDR1 SGDLS and CDR2 YYNGEE. V dropped 7 bases and J dropped 1; count of bases not matched to a gene: 11. The CDR3 runs to 19 residues.

This chain connects TRBV2 to TRBJ2-7; 13 bases line up with TRBD2. The CDR3 covers 15 residues. Trimming removed 7 bases from V and 5 bases from J; junction bases left unmatched: 8. Germline CDR1 reads SNHLY; CDR2 reads FYNNEI. This chain's CDR3 is CASTRTSGRTNEQYF. CDR3 in DNA: TGTGCCAGCACCCGGACTAGCGGGAGAACAAACGAGCAGTACTTC.

The chain links TRBV30 to TRBJ1-1; 10 bases are shared with TRBD1. V lost 6 bases to trimming and J lost 5 bases; unmatched junction nucleotides: 15. Germline V gene lookup returns CDR1 GTSNPN and CDR2 SVGIG (reference sequence). This CDR3 is 16 amino acids long. The CDR3 DNA reads as TGTGCCTGCGCGACCGGGACAGGGGACAGGGGAACTGAAGCTTTCTTT. This gives the protein CACATGTGDRGTEAFF.

The chain recombines TRBV28 with TRBJ2-7, with 9 bases that match TRBD1. Germline lookup yields CDR1 MDHEN and CDR2 SYDVKM. The CDR3 extends over 14 amino acids. J was trimmed by 6 bases and V by 5 bases; bases with no gene match: 8. This chain's CDR3 is CASSPRDREGEQYF. Written as DNA, the CDR3 is TGTGCCAGCAGTCCTCGGGACAGGGAGGGCGAGCAGTACTTC.

The rearrangement joins TRBV10-3 to TRBJ2-7, with D tentatively TRBD1 (5 bases). The CDR3 length is 12 residues. V shed 4 bases and J shed 7 bases, with 11 bases lying between them. Germline V CDR1 and CDR2: ENHRY, SYGVKD. The CDR3 spells CAISVQGREQYF. CDR3 nucleotides: TGTGCCATCAGTGTGCAGGGTCGGGAGCAGTACTTC.

This clone was seen just once. Other DNA sequences in the same sample also yield this CDR3. The chain is built from TRBV28 and TRBJ1-1, with D possibly matching TRBD1 (6 bases). CDR3 length: 13 amino acids. Germline V gene data show CDR1 as MDHEN and CDR2 as SYDVKM. Trimming took off 5 bases at V and 1 base at J, with 8 bases between the two ends. CDR3 DNA: TGTGCCAGCAGTACAGGGACGAACACTGAAGCTTTCTTT. It yields the protein CASSTGTNTEAFF.

The chain has TRBV28 and TRBJ1-1; a weak D match, TRBD1 (5 bases). Germline CDR1 and CDR2: MDHEN and SYDVKM. Trimming took off 10 bases at V and 11 bases at J, with 20 bases between the two ends. The CDR3 is 12 amino acids. In DNA form, the CDR3 reads TGTGCCACCGTCCCGGACAAAAGTCGGGCTTTCTTT. Protein: CATVPDKSRAFF. The full variable domain, in which reference TRBV28 and TRBJ1-1 provide the parts outside the CDR3, is DVKVTQSSRYLVKRTGEKVFLECVQDMDHENMFWYRQDPGLGLRLIYFSYDVKMKEKGDIPEGYSVSREKKERFSLILESASTNQTSMYLCATVPDKSRAFFGQGTRLTVV.

This chain joins TRBV7-9 and TRBJ2-1; unclear D gene. The CDR3 contains 14 residues. V shed 0 bases and J shed 5 bases, with 8 bases lying between them. CDR1 SEHNR and CDR2 FQNEAQ come from the germline V gene (reference sequence). The CDR3 sequence: CASSLAVQNNEQFF. In DNA form, the CDR3 reads TGTGCCAGCAGCTTAGCGGTACAGAACAATGAGCAGTTCTTC.

The chain uses TRBV7-8 and TRBJ2-1; no reliable D call. Germline-derived CDR1 and CDR2 are SGHVS and FQNEAQ. This CDR3 has 13 residues. With 2 bases removed from V and 9 bases from J, the gap between germline ends came to 11 bases. CDR3 sequence reads: CASSLLAGFEQFF. Written as DNA, the CDR3 is TGTGCCAGCAGCTTACTTGCTGGCTTTGAGCAGTTCTTC.

The chain couples TRBV5-1 to TRBJ1-4; 7 bases are shared with TRBD1. J gave up 7 bases and V 4 bases, and 7 bases lay outside the gene matches. This CDR3 is built from 14 residues. The germline gives CDR1 SGHRS, CDR2 YFSETQ. The chain's CDR3 is CASSQNRGGEKLFF. The CDR3 nucleotides are TGCGCCAGCAGCCAAAACAGGGGTGGTGAAAAACTGTTTTTT. Looking up the rest from reference TRBV5-1 and TRBJ1-4 gives the full variable domain: KAGVTQTPRYLIKTRGQQVTLSCSPISGHRSVSWYQQTPGQGLQFLFEYFSETQRNKGNFPGRFSGRQFSNSRSEMNVSTLELGDSALYLCASSQNRGGEKLFFGSGTQLSVL.

The CDR3 here is CASSLTDGTSGMLFF. The CDR3 nucleotides read TGCGCCAGCAGCTTGACCGATGGGACTAGCGGGATGCTGTTCTTC. The chain links TRBV5-1 to TRBJ2-1, with 13 bases aligning to TRBD2. CDR3 length: 15 amino acids. CDR1 and CDR2 (germline): SGHRS, YFSETQ. Unmatched junction bases numbered 10, after V lost 1 base and J lost 15 bases.

The rearrangement joins TRBV25-1 to TRBJ1-4; no definite D call. The CDR3 is made up of 16 amino acids. Germline-derived CDR1 and CDR2 are MGHDK and SYGVNS. V shed 2 bases and J shed 0 bases, with 10 bases lying between them. As DNA, the CDR3 is TGTGCCAGCAGTGAAAGGACTATCGCAACTAATGAAAAACTGTTTTTT. It translates to CASSERTIATNEKLFF.

The chain joins TRBV28 to TRBJ1-4; D remains unclear. This CDR3 spans 14 amino acids. V lost 4 bases to trimming and J lost 13 bases, with 19 bases between them. The V gene's germline CDR1 is MDHEN and CDR2 SYDVKM. The CDR3 nucleotides are TGTGCCAGCAGTTCTCCAGCCTCATCTGAGGGACTGTTTTTT. It encodes CASSSPASSEGLFF.

The chain uses TRBV7-6 and TRBJ2-2; D is perhaps TRBD1 (6 bases). Trimming stripped 5 bases from V and 0 bases from J, with 13 bases between. Looked up from germline, CDR1 is SGHVS and CDR2 is FNYEAQ. This CDR3 has 16 amino acids. The CDR3 is CASSPRGPANTGELFF. DNA of the CDR3: TGTGCCAGCAGCCCCAGGGGTCCCGCGAACACCGGGGAGCTGTTTTTT.

The table lists this clone with a few counts. In DNA form, the CDR3 reads TGTGCCAGCAGCTCTACTAGCGGGAGGGGCACCGGGGAGCTGTTTTTT. Its protein product is CASSSTSGRGTGELFF. The chain couples TRBV7-3 to TRBJ2-2; 13 bases line up with TRBD2. This CDR3 comprises 16 residues. The ends lost 4 bases at V and 4 bases at J; junction bases unmatched: 3. Per germline, CDR1 SGHTA and CDR2 FQGTGA.

This chain connects TRBV9 to TRBJ2-5; 12 positions match TRBD1. V dropped 2 bases and J dropped 5; count of bases not matched to a gene: 7. This CDR3 is built from 16 residues. Germline V CDR1 and CDR2: SGDLS, YYNGEE. CDR3 in amino acids: CASSVLGQGAWETQYF. In nucleotides, the CDR3 is TGTGCCAGCAGCGTTCTGGGACAGGGGGCATGGGAGACCCAGTACTTC.

The gene calls are TRBV9 and TRBJ1-1; the D is unclear. V lost 7 bases and J 0 bases, leaving 10 bases between the germline ends. CDR1 is SGDLS and CDR2 is YYNGEE in the germline V gene. This CDR3 comprises 13 residues. In nucleotides, the CDR3 is TGTGCCAGCTGTTCAGGTCTGAACACTGAAGCTTTCTTT. Protein sequence: CASCSGLNTEAFF.

V and J are TRBV11-1 and TRBJ2-7; tentatively, D is TRBD1 (7 bases). This CDR3 spans 18 amino acids. V lost 2 bases, J lost 0 bases, and 20 bases lay in between. Germline V gene data show CDR1 as SGHAT and CDR2 as FQDESV (reference sequence). CDR3 DNA: TGTGCCAGCAGCTTATGGAGGGGGCGCGATACCAGCTCCTACGAGCAGTACTTC. The encoded protein is CASSLWRGRDTSSYEQYF.

In the case of this clone: Other DNA sequences in the same sample also yield this CDR3. The CDR3 spells CASSVAAGGPYEQYF. The CDR3 bases are TGTGCCAGCAGCGTAGCGGCGGGAGGGCCCTACGAGCAGTACTTC. The V call is TRBV9, the J call TRBJ2-7, with TRBD2 matching over 9 bases. The CDR3 totals 15 residues. V was clipped by 0 bases and J by 2 bases; unmatched bases: 3. Germline V gives CDR1 SGDLS, CDR2 YYNGEE.

The V and J genes are TRBV29-1 and TRBJ1-2; weak D call: TRBD1 (5 bases). This CDR3 comprises 16 residues. Per germline, CDR1 SQVTM and CDR2 ANQGSEA. V shed 7 bases and J shed 2 bases, with 23 bases lying between them. In nucleotides, the CDR3 is TGCAGCGCTGCTGTGTCAGGGCAGGTAGGGAACTATGGCTACACCTTC. It translates to CSAAVSGQVGNYGYTF.

The count of this clone is one. The rearrangement links TRBV27 to TRBJ2-1; 7 bases are shared with TRBD2. The CDR3 is 14 amino acids. V lost 8 bases, J lost 10 bases, and 14 bases stayed unmatched. Germline V gives CDR1 MNHEY, CDR2 SMNVEV (reference sequence). The CDR3 DNA sequence: TGTGCCAGCCTCGGGGGGAGGGCTCCGTTGGAGCAGTTCTTC. Protein sequence: CASLGGRAPLEQFF.

The CDR3 sequence is CASSLGDSGSYNEQFF. CDR3 nucleotides: TGTGCCAGCAGCTTGGGTGATAGCGGGAGCTACAATGAGCAGTTCTTC. This rearrangement joins TRBV5-4 to TRBJ2-1; TRBD2 aligns across 9 bases. Per the germline V gene, CDR1 is SGHNT and CDR2 is YYREEE (reference sequence). Trimming took 0 bases from V and 3 from J; bases not matched to a gene: 4. The CDR3 has 16 residues.